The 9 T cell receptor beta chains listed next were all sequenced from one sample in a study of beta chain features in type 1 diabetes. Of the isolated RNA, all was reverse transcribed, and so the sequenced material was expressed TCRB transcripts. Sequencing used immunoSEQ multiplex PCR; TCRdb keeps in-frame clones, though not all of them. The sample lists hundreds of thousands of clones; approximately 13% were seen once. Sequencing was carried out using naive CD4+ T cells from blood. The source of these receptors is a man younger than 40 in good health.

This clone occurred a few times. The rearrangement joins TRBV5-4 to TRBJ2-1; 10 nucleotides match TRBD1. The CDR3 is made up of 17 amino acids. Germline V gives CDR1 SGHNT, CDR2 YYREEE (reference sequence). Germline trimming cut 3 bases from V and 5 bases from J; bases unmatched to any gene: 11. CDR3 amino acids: CASSWGAGQGKDNEQFF. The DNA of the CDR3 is TGTGCCAGCAGCTGGGGCGCGGGACAGGGGAAGGACAATGAGCAGTTCTTC.

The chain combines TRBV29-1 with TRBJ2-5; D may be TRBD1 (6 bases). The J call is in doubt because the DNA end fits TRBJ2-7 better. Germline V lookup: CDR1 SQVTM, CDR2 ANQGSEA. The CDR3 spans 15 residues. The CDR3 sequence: CSVAYVGTKAHEQYF. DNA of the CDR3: TGCAGCGTTGCCTACGTGGGGACAAAGGCCCACGAGCAGTACTTC.

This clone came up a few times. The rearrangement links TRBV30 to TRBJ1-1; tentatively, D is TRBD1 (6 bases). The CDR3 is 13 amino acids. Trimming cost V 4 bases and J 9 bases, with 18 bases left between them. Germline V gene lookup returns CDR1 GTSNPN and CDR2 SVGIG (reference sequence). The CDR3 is CAWKKKNRDKAFF. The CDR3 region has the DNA TGTGCCTGGAAGAAAAAAAACAGGGATAAAGCTTTCTTT.

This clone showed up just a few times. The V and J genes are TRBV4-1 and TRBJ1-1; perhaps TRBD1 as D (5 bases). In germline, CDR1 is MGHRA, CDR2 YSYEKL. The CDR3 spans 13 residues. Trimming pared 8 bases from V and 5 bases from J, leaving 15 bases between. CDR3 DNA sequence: TGCGCCAGCGAAGGGGTAGGACGAACTGAAGCTTTCTTT. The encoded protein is CASEGVGRTEAFF.

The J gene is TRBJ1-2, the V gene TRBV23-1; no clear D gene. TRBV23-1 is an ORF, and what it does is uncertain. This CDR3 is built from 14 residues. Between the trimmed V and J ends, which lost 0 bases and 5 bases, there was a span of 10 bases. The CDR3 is CASSQSEDLYGYTF. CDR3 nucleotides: TGCGCCAGCAGTCAATCGGAAGACCTGTATGGCTACACCTTC.

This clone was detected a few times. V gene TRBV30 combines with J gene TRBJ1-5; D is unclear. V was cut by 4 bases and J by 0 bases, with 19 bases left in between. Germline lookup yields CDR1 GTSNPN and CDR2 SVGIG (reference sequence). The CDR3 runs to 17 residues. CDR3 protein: CAWNPGRTDYSNQPQHF. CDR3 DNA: TGTGCCTGGAACCCCGGGAGGACGGATTATAGCAATCAGCCCCAGCATTTT. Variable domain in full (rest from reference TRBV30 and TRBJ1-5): SQTIHQWPATLVQPVGSPLSLECTVEGTSNPNLYWYRQAAGRGLQLLFYSVGIGQISSEVPQNLSASRPQDRQFILSSKKLLLSDSGFYLCAWNPGRTDYSNQPQHFGDGTRLSIL.

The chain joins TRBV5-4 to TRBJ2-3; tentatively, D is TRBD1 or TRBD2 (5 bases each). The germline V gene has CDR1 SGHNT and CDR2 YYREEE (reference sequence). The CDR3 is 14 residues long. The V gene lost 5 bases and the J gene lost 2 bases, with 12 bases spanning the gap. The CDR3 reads CASRHAGATDTQYF. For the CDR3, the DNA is TGTGCCAGCAGGCATGCCGGGGCCACAGATACGCAGTATTTT.

The CDR3 DNA sequence: TGTGCCACCAGCAACTACAGGGGCACTAATGAAAAACTGTTTTTT. Its translation is CATSNYRGTNEKLFF. V usage is TRBV15 and J usage is TRBJ1-4; 7 bases are a match to TRBD1. The CDR3 totals 15 residues. J lost 2 bases, V lost 4 bases, and 4 bases had no gene match. The germline CDR1 and CDR2 sequences are LNHNV and YYDKDF (reference sequence).

The CDR3, as DNA: TGTGCCAGCAGCCTCCACAGCCCGGGGGCCCGGCGCGAGCAGTACTTC. Residues: CASSLHSPGARREQYF. The chain recombines TRBV13 with TRBJ2-7; D possibly uses TRBD1 or TRBD2 (6 bases each). Germline loops: CDR1 PRHDT, CDR2 FYEKMQ (reference sequence). This CDR3 is 16 amino acids long. V lost 5 bases and J lost 6, with 23 bases in between.